The rows below give T cell receptor beta chains drawn from one sample of a study of spatial heterogeneity in lung cancer. One entry per CDR3 protein results from TCRdb running MiXCR on the 5' RACE reads. The sample lists nearly 15,000 distinct CDR3 sequences; roughly 7.7% were seen once. The source was PBMCs, collected at surgery. All receptors derive from a female donor with early-stage non-small cell lung cancer. CDR3s include the opening cysteine and the closing phenylalanine or tryptophan. A D gene is named only where the DNA matches it firmly. Some rows have no size entry. The others give once, few or many, or a class for an expanded clone.

J gene: TRBJ2-1
clone size: few
D gene: TRBD2
V gene: TRBV6-5
CDR3 protein: CASSYSGLAVTDEQFF
CDR3 DNA: TGTGCCAGCAGTTACTCGGGACTAGCGGTGACGGATGAGCAGTTCTTC

J gene: TRBJ2-7
clone size: many
D gene: .
V gene: TRBV6-6
CDR3 protein: CASSYPGDFYEQYF
CDR3 DNA: TGTGCCAGCAGTTACCCCGGGGACTTCTACGAGCAGTACTTC

J gene: TRBJ2-3
clone size: many
D gene: TRBD2
V gene: TRBV7-2
CDR3 protein: CASSPRLAGGGDTQYF
CDR3 DNA: TGTGCCAGCAGCCCCCGACTAGCGGGGGGTGGTGATACGCAGTATTTT

J gene: TRBJ1-1
clone size: .
D gene: .
V gene: TRBV12-3/TRBV12-4
CDR3 protein: CASSLRQGYTEAFF
CDR3 DNA: TGTGCCAGCAGTTTAAGGCAGGGGTATACTGAAGCTTTCTTT

J gene: TRBJ1-1
clone size: medium-sized
D gene: .
V gene: TRBV9
CDR3 protein: CASSPRGGGQGRHTEAFF
CDR3 DNA: TGTGCCAGCAGCCCGAGAGGTGGGGGGCAGGGGCGACACACTGAAGCTTTCTTT

J gene: TRBJ2-7
clone size: many
D gene: .
V gene: TRBV5-6
CDR3 protein: CASSLTGEQYF
CDR3 DNA: TGTGCCAGCAGCTTGACCGGGGAGCAGTACTTC

J gene: TRBJ2-7
clone size: few
D gene: .
V gene: TRBV12-3/TRBV12-4
CDR3 protein: CASSLGGNGRHF
CDR3 DNA: TGTGCCAGCAGCCTAGGTGGCAACGGGAGACACTTC

J gene: TRBJ1-3
clone size: many
D gene: .
V gene: TRBV28
CDR3 protein: CASSKQGLNTIYF
CDR3 DNA: TGTGCCAGCAGTAAACAGGGATTGAACACCATATATTTT

J gene: TRBJ1-3
clone size: many
D gene: .
V gene: TRBV25-1
CDR3 protein: CASSESGNTIYF
CDR3 DNA: TGTGCCAGCAGTGAATCCGGAAACACCATATATTTT

J gene: TRBJ2-7
clone size: few
D gene: .
V gene: TRBV6-5
CDR3 protein: CASSPTPGMSSYEQYF
CDR3 DNA: TGTGCCAGCAGCCCCACACCGGGGATGAGCTCCTACGAGCAGTACTTC

J gene: TRBJ2-2
clone size: many
D gene: TRBD1
V gene: TRBV7-7
CDR3 protein: CASSLTGQGRTGELFF
CDR3 DNA: TGTGCTAGCAGCTTAACCGGACAGGGTCGCACCGGGGAGCTGTTTTTT

J gene: TRBJ2-3
clone size: many
D gene: TRBD2
V gene: TRBV6-5
CDR3 protein: CASSYSVTSGGAGTDTQYF
CDR3 DNA: TGTGCCAGCAGTTACTCTGTGACTAGCGGGGGGGCTGGCACAGATACGCAGTATTTT

J gene: TRBJ2-1
clone size: many
D gene: TRBD2
V gene: TRBV11-2
CDR3 protein: CASSLLGTSGRVGQFF
CDR3 DNA: TGTGCCAGCAGCTTACTCGGGACTAGCGGGAGAGTTGGGCAGTTCTTC

J gene: TRBJ2-3
clone size: many
D gene: .
V gene: TRBV7-9
CDR3 protein: CASSLERGTDTQYF
CDR3 DNA: TGTGCCAGCAGCTTAGAACGGGGCACAGATACGCAGTATTTT

J gene: TRBJ2-1
clone size: many
D gene: TRBD1
V gene: TRBV5-1
CDR3 protein: CASSERQGGSYNEQFF
CDR3 DNA: TGCGCCAGCAGCGAAAGACAGGGGGGCTCCTACAATGAGCAGTTCTTC

J gene: TRBJ1-2
clone size: many
D gene: .
V gene: TRBV28
CDR3 protein: CASSLEGPSYGYTF
CDR3 DNA: TGTGCCAGCAGTTTGGAGGGTCCCTCCTATGGCTACACCTTC

J gene: TRBJ2-2
clone size: many
D gene: TRBD2
V gene: TRBV9
CDR3 protein: CASSVLAGFNTGELFF
CDR3 DNA: TGTGCCAGCAGCGTTCTAGCGGGGTTTAACACCGGGGAGCTGTTTTTT

J gene: TRBJ1-2
clone size: .
D gene: .
V gene: TRBV12-5
CDR3 protein: CASGLNDQGSGYTF
CDR3 DNA: TGTGCTAGTGGTTTGAACGACCAGGGGTCTGGCTACACCTTC

J gene: TRBJ1-2
clone size: many
D gene: TRBD1
V gene: TRBV12-3/TRBV12-4
CDR3 protein: CASSFRGTANHYGYTF
CDR3 DNA: TGTGCCAGCAGTTTTAGAGGGACAGCTAACCACTATGGCTACACCTTC

J gene: TRBJ2-3
clone size: many
D gene: TRBD2
V gene: TRBV6-5
CDR3 protein: CASSYRSSGRGSADTQYF
CDR3 DNA: TGTGCCAGCAGTTACAGGTCTAGCGGGAGGGGTAGTGCAGATACGCAGTATTTT

J gene: TRBJ2-1
clone size: many
D gene: TRBD2
V gene: TRBV19
CDR3 protein: CASSSSRGTSGSSEQFF
CDR3 DNA: TGTGCCAGTAGTTCGTCCCGGGGGACTAGCGGGAGTAGTGAGCAGTTCTTC

J gene: TRBJ1-4
clone size: many
D gene: .
V gene: TRBV29-1
CDR3 protein: CSAVGLQGEKLFF
CDR3 DNA: TGCAGCGCCGTGGGACTTCAGGGGGAAAAACTGTTTTTT

J gene: TRBJ2-4
clone size: many
D gene: .
V gene: TRBV30
CDR3 protein: CAWSRAGKKNIQYF
CDR3 DNA: TGTGCCTGGAGCCGGGCAGGAAAAAAGAACATTCAGTACTTC

J gene: TRBJ2-3
clone size: few
D gene: TRBD1
V gene: TRBV6-5
CDR3 protein: CASRRGQGARTDTQYF
CDR3 DNA: TGTGCCAGCAGACGCGGACAGGGGGCCCGCACAGATACGCAGTATTTT

J gene: TRBJ1-6
clone size: few
D gene: TRBD1
V gene: TRBV9
CDR3 protein: CASSRETGKNSPLHF
CDR3 DNA: TGTGCCAGCAGTAGAGAGACAGGGAAAAATTCACCCCTCCACTTT

J gene: TRBJ2-3
clone size: many
D gene: TRBD2
V gene: TRBV20-1
CDR3 protein: CSATDPSGRSDTQYF
CDR3 DNA: TGCAGTGCTACTGACCCTAGCGGGAGATCAGATACGCAGTATTTT

J gene: TRBJ1-5
clone size: many
D gene: TRBD1
V gene: TRBV18
CDR3 protein: CASSSGQNQPQHF
CDR3 DNA: TGTGCCAGCTCCTCGGGACAGAATCAGCCCCAGCATTTT

J gene: TRBJ2-1
clone size: many
D gene: TRBD2
V gene: TRBV7-9
CDR3 protein: CASSRRTSDSPTNEQFF
CDR3 DNA: TGTGCCAGCAGCCGGAGGACTAGCGACTCGCCGACCAATGAGCAGTTCTTC

J gene: TRBJ1-2
clone size: .
D gene: TRBD1
V gene: TRBV12-3/TRBV12-4
CDR3 protein: CASSFRTGAYGYTF
CDR3 DNA: TGTGCCAGCAGTTTTAGGACAGGGGCGTATGGCTACACCTTC

J gene: TRBJ2-1
clone size: many
D gene: .
V gene: TRBV28
CDR3 protein: CASSSTRETFF
CDR3 DNA: TGTGCCAGCAGTTCGACTAGAGAGACGTTCTTC

J gene: TRBJ2-7
clone size: few
D gene: .
V gene: TRBV7-2
CDR3 protein: CASSSSEVSPIEQYF
CDR3 DNA: TGTGCCAGCAGCTCATCCGAAGTGTCTCCAATCGAGCAGTACTTC

J gene: TRBJ2-7
clone size: many
D gene: TRBD1
V gene: TRBV2
CDR3 protein: CASSGQGYEQYF
CDR3 DNA: TGTGCCAGCAGTGGACAGGGCTACGAGCAGTACTTC

J gene: TRBJ2-1
clone size: many
D gene: TRBD1
V gene: TRBV6-6
CDR3 protein: CASSYLRTGENEQFF
CDR3 DNA: TGTGCCAGCAGTTACCTCAGGACAGGAGAGAATGAGCAGTTCTTC

J gene: TRBJ1-5
clone size: many
D gene: .
V gene: TRBV20-1
CDR3 protein: CSARDWLAGDQPQHF
CDR3 DNA: TGCAGTGCTAGAGATTGGTTGGCAGGGGATCAGCCCCAGCATTTT

J gene: TRBJ2-7
clone size: many
D gene: .
V gene: TRBV9
CDR3 protein: CASSVAVTGSIYEQYF
CDR3 DNA: TGTGCCAGCAGCGTAGCAGTCACAGGGTCGATCTACGAGCAGTACTTC

J gene: TRBJ2-7
clone size: few
D gene: TRBD2
V gene: TRBV4-3
CDR3 protein: CASSQDPSGGPYEQYF
CDR3 DNA: TGCGCCAGCAGCCAAGATCCCAGCGGGGGGCCTTACGAGCAGTACTTC

J gene: TRBJ1-1
clone size: .
D gene: .
V gene: TRBV5-1
CDR3 protein: CASSLVDSTEAFF
CDR3 DNA: TGCGCCAGCAGCTTGGTCGACTCCACTGAAGCTTTCTTT

J gene: TRBJ2-7
clone size: many
D gene: TRBD2
V gene: TRBV7-6
CDR3 protein: CASSTGRGGSYEQYF
CDR3 DNA: TGTGCCAGCAGCACGGGACGGGGGGGCTCCTACGAGCAGTACTTC

J gene: TRBJ2-3
clone size: few
D gene: .
V gene: TRBV13
CDR3 protein: CASSSGGNTQYF
CDR3 DNA: TGTGCCAGCAGCTCCGGAGGGAATACGCAGTATTTT

J gene: TRBJ2-3
clone size: many
D gene: .
V gene: TRBV7-2
CDR3 protein: CASSLGGRTQYF
CDR3 DNA: TGTGCCAGCAGCTTAGGTGGGAGAACGCAGTATTTT